This TCR beta chain was observed in a study of PD-1 blockade in classical Hodgkin lymphoma. Study findings and constraints: In newly diagnosed patients, baseline TCR diversity was reportedly below that of healthy donors.

Generated by immunoSEQ multiplex PCR, the TCRdb table keeps only in-frame clones and is missing some. The sample contains more than 12,000 clones, about 89% of which appear only once. Indicated time point: newly diagnosed, previously untreated cHL patient sample. Investigators obtained CD8+ T cells from thawed PBMCs by magnetic negative selection. Comparison PBMCs came from previously untreated, newly diagnosed classical Hodgkin lymphoma patients. Turning to this clone: What it recognizes is unknown.

The TCR originated in a human donor with classical Hodgkin lymphoma. The sequencing sample was made of CD8+ T cells from blood.

The CDR3 DNA is TGTGCCAGCAGTTTATACCCCCGTGCGGTCCAAGACAATGAGCAGTTCTTC. Its translation is CASSLYPRAVQDNEQFF. This sequence joins TRBV27 and TRBJ2-1; D call uncertain. Trimming took off 1 base at V and 5 bases at J, with 18 bases between the two ends. The CDR3 loop spans 17 amino acids. The germline CDR1 and CDR2 sequences are MNHEY and SMNVEV (reference sequence).